The TCR beta chain described here comes from a study of blood T cell repertoires in COVID-19. Study-level information: Sites in the United States, Italy and Spain provided acute and convalescent COVID-19 samples. PBMCs, B-cell-depleted T cells, or T cells were the source of the cDNA or gDNA that made up the material.

The germline V gene has CDR1 MDHEN and CDR2 SYDVKM. Deletions cut 6 bases from V and 3 bases from J, with 11 bases between. The CDR3 spans 14 residues. Original handling: The authors estimated nucleated cell counts from reference gene primer amplification. Produced via immunoSEQ multiplex PCR; TCRdb's table is partial and in-frame only. V and J calls and clone size are given by that table; D and trimming were obtained from the DNA. The sample shows about 95,000 clones, 89% of them seen only once. Seattle cases were enrolled at active infection and followed longitudinally. This chain connects TRBV28 to TRBJ2-2; tentative D call: TRBD2 (6 bases). This receptor was identified in a man in his fifties or sixties with COVID-19, enrolled during active disease. The sequencing input was peripheral blood. CDR3 amino acids: CASSRGTDTGELFF. CDR3 DNA: TGTGCCAGCAGCCGCGGGACGGACACCGGGGAGCTGTTTTTT. Drawing the rest from reference TRBV28 and TRBJ2-2, the complete variable domain is DVKVTQSSRYLVKRTGEKVFLECVQDMDHENMFWYRQDPGLGLRLIYFSYDVKMKEKGDIPEGYSVSREKKERFSLILESASTNQTSMYLCASSRGTDTGELFFGEGSRLTVL.